The 8 T cell receptor beta chains in this list originate from one sample, sequenced in a study of blood T cell dynamics during melanoma immunotherapy. Repertoires were generated with immunoSEQ multiplex PCR, while TCRdb's copy carries only in-frame clones and drops some. The sample lists more than 4,000 clones, approximately 81% seen once, with approximately 15% in the top ten. The time point here: pre-treatment baseline. Sequences were derived from blood, sampled from a patient treated with checkpoint blockade. All receptors come from a human donor with melanoma.

The chain joins TRBV18 to TRBJ1-3; D uncertain. Trimming pared 1 base from V and 0 bases from J, leaving 10 bases between. Per germline, CDR1 KGHSH and CDR2 LQKENI. The CDR3 is 16 amino acids. This CDR3 reads CASSPRSRSSGNTIYF. Here the CDR3 DNA reads TGTGCCAGCTCACCACGATCCAGGAGCTCTGGAAACACCATATATTTT.

This chain connects TRBV6-1 to TRBJ1-2; D may be TRBD1 (5 bases). Trimming shortened V by 5 bases and J by 5 bases, and 12 bases separated the two germline ends. From germline, CDR1 is MNHNS and CDR2 SASEGT. This CDR3 has 13 residues. The CDR3 DNA sequence: TGTGCCAGCAGTTTAAGCAGGGAGTATGGCTACACCTTC. Amino acids: CASSLSREYGYTF.

The chain recombines TRBV6-6 with TRBJ1-5, with 9 bases lining up with TRBD1. The CDR3 spans 16 residues. CDR1 is MNHNY, CDR2 SVGAGI, per germline (reference sequence). Losses at the gene ends were 2 bases for V and 4 bases for J; bases not matched to a gene: 6. Here the CDR3 DNA reads TGTGCCAGCAGTTACGGATCCGGGACAGGGAATCAGCCCCAGCATTTT. Its translation is CASSYGSGTGNQPQHF.

The chain uses TRBV7-2 and TRBJ1-1, with D perhaps matching TRBD1 (5 bases). Germline assignment: CDR1 SGHTA and CDR2 FQGNSA. This CDR3 contains 14 residues. The V gene lost 7 bases and the J gene lost 5 bases, with 17 bases spanning the gap. The CDR3 loop is CASTPDPRGTEAFF. The CDR3 DNA is TGTGCCAGCACCCCGGACCCTAGGGGAACTGAAGCTTTCTTT.

This clone was recorded only once. The chain links TRBV7-2 to TRBJ1-2, with a weak D call TRBD1 (6 bases). V was trimmed by 2 bases and J by 8 bases, leaving 21 bases between them. This CDR3 contains 16 residues. Germline CDR1 reads SGHTA; CDR2 reads FQGNSA. DNA of the CDR3: TGTGCCAGCAGCTTAATCCCGGACAGCGGTATGTTCGGCTACACCTTC. It encodes CASSLIPDSGMFGYTF.

The chain links TRBV30 to TRBJ2-5, with D possibly being TRBD2 (7 bases). V lost 4 bases to trimming and J lost 4 bases, with 25 bases between them. Germline lookup yields CDR1 GTSNPN and CDR2 SVGIG (reference sequence). The CDR3 is made up of 17 amino acids. CDR3 coding DNA: TGTGCCTGGAATCGGGGGGCGATAATTGGGGTAACAGAGACCCAGTACTTC. Translating gives CAWNRGAIIGVTETQYF. Complete variable domain (other parts from reference TRBV30 and TRBJ2-5): SQTIHQWPATLVQPVGSPLSLECTVEGTSNPNLYWYRQAAGRGLQLLFYSVGIGQISSEVPQNLSASRPQDRQFILSSKKLLLSDSGFYLCAWNRGAIIGVTETQYFGPGTRLLVL.

This clone came up a few times. In DNA, the CDR3 is TGTGCCAGCAGCTTAGTATCCAGCAATAATTCACCCCTCCACTTT. This sequence encodes CASSLVSSNNSPLHF. V usage is TRBV7-2 and J usage is TRBJ1-6; no definite D call. V shed 1 base and J shed 5 bases, with 9 bases lying between them. CDR3 length: 15 amino acids. The V gene's germline CDR1 is SGHTA and CDR2 FQGNSA.

The CDR3 here is CASRTGVRYGYTF. The CDR3 region has the DNA TGTGCCAGCAGAACAGGGGTGAGGTATGGCTACACCTTC. The chain couples TRBV6-5 to TRBJ1-2, with TRBD1 matching 7 bases. Trimming cost V 6 bases and J 5 bases; bases outside gene matches: 6. CDR1 and CDR2 from the germline V gene are MNHEY and SVGAGI. CDR3 size: 13 residues.